This section outlines one T cell receptor beta chain sequence together with its context. This CDR3 spans 14 amino acids. The germline V gene has CDR1 SGHTA and CDR2 FQGNSA. Trimming removed 2 bases from V and 1 base from J, with 8 bases in between. TCRdb reprocessed the 5' RACE reads via MiXCR and lists one record per CDR3 protein. This sample carries 40,000 to 60,000 distinct CDR3 sequences, about 9.8% of them seen once, and the ten largest clones take about 8.5%. This entry is derived from a study of early T cells in non-severe SARS-CoV-2 infection. The J gene is TRBJ1-2, the V gene TRBV7-2; no firm D call. The sequence came from an adult who was a healthcare worker with PCR-confirmed SARS-CoV-2 infection or an uninfected control (not recorded which). Source material: whole blood. CDR3 residues: CASSLMPVNYGYTF. The CDR3 DNA reads TGTGCCAGCAGCTTAATGCCAGTTAACTATGGCTACACCTTC.